This T cell receptor beta chain appears in the sequencing data of a study of cytomegalovirus exposure and HLA in healthy donors. Overall study findings and caveats: The study recorded over 150 TCR beta chains that were cytomegalovirus-associated. First-cohort TCR clusters tended to co-occur in the roughly 130 validation repertoires, a later analysis found. Specificity of three CMV-associated chains for CMV antigens was verified in vitro.

Produced via immunoSEQ multiplex PCR; TCRdb's table is partial and in-frame only. The profile shows about 200,000 clones, roughly 88% of them singletons. Trimming removed 10 bases at V and 0 bases at J, with 14 bases between. This CDR3 comprises 14 residues. CDR1 and CDR2 (germline): SGHNT, YYREEE (reference sequence). About this clone itself: Its antigen is undetermined.

The TCR comes from a woman aged 18-35 years in good health and CMV-seronegative. J is TRBJ1-5 and V is TRBV5-4; tentative D call: TRBD1 (6 bases). Sequencing used PBMCs. The CDR3 loop reads CAFRTAYSNQPQHF. The CDR3 DNA follows: TGTGCCTTTCGGACAGCTTATAGCAATCAGCCCCAGCATTTT.